This TCR beta chain was obtained from a study of tumour-infiltrating T cells in Burkitt lymphoma. Sequenced by immunoSEQ multiplex PCR; TCRdb stores in-frame clones only, minus some. This sample yields about 670 clones, of which around 95% are seen a single time; 4.4% belongs to the top ten. Of note for this clone: Its antigen is not known.

Study-wide results and caveats: Several public clonotypes were shared across many Burkitt lymphoma patients.

The V end lost 4 bases, the J end lost 3 bases, and 11 bases lay between the germline ends. The CDR3 extends over 13 amino acids. CDR1 is SGDLS, CDR2 YYNGEE, per germline. The origin of this receptor is a human donor with Burkitt lymphoma. The rearrangement uses TRBV9 and TRBJ2-7, with D unclear. The sequencing input was tumor tissue. Written as DNA, the CDR3 is TGTGCCAGCAGCTCCCCCGCTAGCTACGAGCAGTACTTC. This gives the protein CASSSPASYEQYF.